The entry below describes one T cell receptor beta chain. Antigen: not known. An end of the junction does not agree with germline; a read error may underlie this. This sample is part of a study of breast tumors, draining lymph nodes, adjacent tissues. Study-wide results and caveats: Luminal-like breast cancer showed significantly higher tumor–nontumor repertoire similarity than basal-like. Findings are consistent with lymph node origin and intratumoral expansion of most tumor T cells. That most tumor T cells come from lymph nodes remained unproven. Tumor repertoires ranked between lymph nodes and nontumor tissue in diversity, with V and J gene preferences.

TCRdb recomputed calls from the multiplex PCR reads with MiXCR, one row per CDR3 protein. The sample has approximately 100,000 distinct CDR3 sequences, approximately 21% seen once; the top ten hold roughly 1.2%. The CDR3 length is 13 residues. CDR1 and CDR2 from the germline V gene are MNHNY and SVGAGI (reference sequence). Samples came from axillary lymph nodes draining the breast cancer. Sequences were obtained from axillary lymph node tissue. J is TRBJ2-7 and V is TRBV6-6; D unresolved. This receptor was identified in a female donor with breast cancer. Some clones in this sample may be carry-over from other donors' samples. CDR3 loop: CTSRSALFDEQYF. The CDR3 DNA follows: TGTACCAGCAGGTCCGCACTTTTCGACGAGCAGTACTTC.